Below, 27 T cell receptor beta chains from the same sample are listed, as sequenced in a study of Graves' ophthalmopathy and Graves' hyperthyroidism. For repertoire sequencing, the TCR beta CDR3 regions were amplified from RNA transcripts. RT-PCR with HTBI primers came first, then second-round multiplex PCR. TCRdb reanalysed the multiplex PCR reads using MiXCR and keeps one entry per CDR3 protein. The data show roughly 400,000 distinct CDR3 sequences, roughly 15% seen once. Material for sequencing was peripheral blood. The receptor source for this set is a woman aged 18 to 35 with stable Graves' hyperthyroidism.

This clonotype was detected many times. The J gene is TRBJ1-1, the V gene TRBV2; D is unclear. CDR3 length: 12 residues. V was trimmed by 5 bases and J by 1 base, leaving 5 bases between them. Germline V gives CDR1 SNHLY, CDR2 FYNNEI. The DNA of the CDR3 is TGTGCCAGCAGTCTGACGAACACTGAAGCTTTCTTT. Its protein is CASSLTNTEAFF.

This clonotype was recorded at least ten times. The rearrangement links TRBV6-2 or TRBV6-3 to TRBJ1-2; maybe TRBD1 (5 bases). CDR1 is MNHEY, CDR2 SVGEGT, per germline. The CDR3 runs 18 residues. Trimming left V 2 bases short and J 3 bases short, with 22 bases between. CDR3 residues: CASSYAGDAKAVDYGYTF. The CDR3 region has the DNA TGTGCCAGCAGTTACGCTGGGGACGCTAAGGCCGTGGACTATGGCTACACCTTC.

In this sample, this clonotype turned up many times. This rearrangement joins TRBV15 to TRBJ2-2; D is ambiguous. The CDR3 is 14 amino acids. Germline-derived CDR1 and CDR2 are LNHNV and YYDKDF (reference sequence). Between the trimmed V and J ends, which lost 0 bases and 1 base, there was a span of 3 bases. This CDR3 is CATSREKNTGELFF. The CDR3 DNA reads as TGTGCCACCAGCAGAGAGAAGAACACCGGGGAGCTGTTTTTT.

As for this clonotype: At one end, the junction sequence differs from germline, possibly due to a read error. This rearrangement joins TRBV7-2 to TRBJ2-5, with TRBD2 as a possible D gene (5 bases). In germline, CDR1 is SGHTA, CDR2 FQGNSA. The CDR3 extends over 12 amino acids. The CDR3 region is CASSWTEETHYF. CDR3 bases: TGTGCCAGCAGCTGGACGGAGGAGACCCATTACTTC.

This clonotype was seen repeatedly, ten times or more. J is TRBJ1-5 and V is TRBV28; D is possibly TRBD1 (6 bases). This CDR3 is 14 amino acids long. Trimming stripped 6 bases from V and 4 bases from J, with 13 bases between. CDR1 is MDHEN, CDR2 SYDVKM, per germline. CDR3 sequence: CASSKQGGNQPQHF. The CDR3 region has the DNA TGTGCCAGCAGCAAACAAGGGGGGAATCAGCCCCAGCATTTT.

Many counts were recorded for this clonotype. The chain has TRBV10-3 and TRBJ1-1; 9 bases agree with TRBD1. V lost 6 bases to trimming and J lost 5 bases; unmatched junction nucleotides: 4. The CDR3 is 13 amino acids. Germline loops: CDR1 ENHRY, CDR2 SYGVKD. CDR3 residues: CAIRGGTGTEAFF. The CDR3 DNA sequence: TGTGCCATCAGGGGAGGGACAGGGACTGAAGCTTTCTTT.

In its sample, this clonotype was seen many times. The chain joins TRBV6-1 to TRBJ2-5; D unresolved. The CDR3 length is 9 residues. V gave up 8 bases and J gave up 3 bases, with 1 base separating them. The germline CDR1 and CDR2 sequences are MNHNS and SASEGT. As DNA, the CDR3 is TGTGCCAGCGAAGAGACCCAGTACTTC. Protein: CASEETQYF.

This clonotype was seen ten or more times. The chain has TRBV20-1 and TRBJ1-2; no definite D call. The V end was cut by 5 bases, the J end by 0 bases, with 13 bases between. This CDR3 contains 14 residues. Germline values: CDR1 DFQATT, CDR2 SNEGSKA (reference sequence). The CDR3 sequence is CSAGQPGSNYGYTF. For the CDR3, the DNA is TGCAGTGCTGGCCAGCCCGGGTCTAACTATGGCTACACCTTC.

This chain links TRBV20-1 with TRBJ1-2; 9 nucleotides agree with TRBD1. This CDR3 has 14 residues. The germline CDR1 and CDR2 sequences are DFQATT and SNEGSKA (reference sequence). V shed 6 bases, J shed 6 bases, and the junction held 11 bases outside the gene matches. The CDR3 DNA is TGCAGTGCCCTTAGGACAGGGGAAGGGCATGGCTACACCTTC. Amino acids: CSALRTGEGHGYTF.

This clonotype was counted many times. This chain joins TRBV12-3 or TRBV12-4 and TRBJ1-2; perhaps TRBD1 as D (6 bases). V lost 6 bases and J lost 8, with 19 bases in between. The CDR3 consists of 14 residues. The CDR3 loop is CASSQNRDRMGYTF. Written as DNA, the CDR3 is TGTGCCAGCAGCCAGAACAGGGATCGGATGGGCTACACCTTC.

The chain has TRBV19 and TRBJ1-1, with D uncertain. With 4 bases removed from V and 0 bases from J, the gap between germline ends came to 9 bases. The length of the CDR3 is 14 residues. Germline V gene data show CDR1 as LNHDA and CDR2 as SQIVND (reference sequence). CDR3 protein: CASSRFALNTEAFF. Here the CDR3 DNA reads TGTGCCAGTAGTAGGTTTGCACTGAACACTGAAGCTTTCTTT.

Ten or more counts support this clonotype. V gene TRBV6-1 combines with J gene TRBJ1-2, with D perhaps matching TRBD1 (6 bases). There are 18 residues in the CDR3. Germline values: CDR1 MNHNS, CDR2 SASEGT. V gave up 3 bases and J gave up 3 bases, with 23 bases separating them. CDR3 protein: CASSDKYRVGAEDYGYTF. The CDR3 bases are TGTGCCAGCAGTGATAAGTACAGGGTCGGTGCAGAGGACTATGGCTACACCTTC.

The chain is built from TRBV15 and TRBJ1-2; D is undetermined. CDR3 size: 13 residues. Per germline, CDR1 LNHNV and CDR2 YYDKDF (reference sequence). Trimming removed 3 bases from V and 5 bases from J, with 10 bases in between. DNA of the CDR3: TGTGCCACCAGCAGTCGGTTCCTTTATGGCTACACCTTC. Protein: CATSSRFLYGYTF.

This clonotype turned up a few times. The chain employs TRBV3-1 and TRBJ1-1; no firm D call. V was shortened by 2 bases and J by 5 bases, with 15 bases between the two germline ends. The CDR3 is 15 amino acids. Per germline, CDR1 LGHDT and CDR2 YNNKEL (reference sequence). CDR3: CASSQRRAVETEAFF. The CDR3 DNA sequence: TGTGCCAGCAGCCAAAGACGGGCCGTTGAGACTGAAGCTTTCTTT.

This clonotype was seen ten or more times. The chain recombines TRBV12-3 or TRBV12-4 with TRBJ1-6; D ambiguous. V gave up 6 bases and J gave up 7 bases, with 13 bases separating them. The CDR3 is 14 residues long. The DNA for the CDR3 is TGTGCCAGCAGAGCCCCCGGCCAGAATTCACCCCTCCACTTT. It yields the protein CASRAPGQNSPLHF.

This clonotype was seen only a few times. This chain connects TRBV29-1 to TRBJ2-5; D is unclear. This CDR3 is built from 11 residues. V was trimmed by 8 bases and J by 4 bases, leaving 11 bases between them. CDR1 is SQVTM, CDR2 ANQGSEA, per germline. The CDR3 region is CSTQARETQYF. The CDR3 DNA is TGCAGCACCCAAGCAAGAGAGACCCAGTACTTC.

Many counts were recorded for this clonotype. The chain employs TRBV7-3 and TRBJ2-4, with no clear D. Trimming removed 5 bases at V and 3 bases at J, with 8 bases between. Germline assignment: CDR1 SGHTA and CDR2 FQGTGA. The CDR3 totals 13 residues. CDR3 DNA sequence: TGTGCCAGCAGCCCGGTCCACAAAAACATTCAGTACTTC. Amino acid sequence: CASSPVHKNIQYF.

This clonotype showed up many times. The chain employs TRBV2 and TRBJ2-7; TRBD1 or TRBD2 may be the D gene (5 bases each). CDR1 and CDR2 from the germline V gene are SNHLY and FYNNEI. V dropped 6 bases and J dropped 1 base, with 10 bases sitting between them. The CDR3 consists of 13 residues. CDR3 loop: CASRGTDSYEQYF. The CDR3 coding sequence is TGTGCCAGCAGAGGGACGGATTCCTACGAGCAGTACTTC.

There are many counts of this clonotype. The chain couples TRBV11-2 to TRBJ2-6; D gene ambiguous. Germline V gene lookup returns CDR1 SGHAT and CDR2 FQNNGV. V lost 11 bases and J lost 1, with 9 bases in between. CDR3 length equals 13 residues. CDR3 region: CASFGSGANVLTF. The CDR3 nucleotides read TGTGCCTCCTTTGGGTCTGGGGCCAACGTCCTGACTTTC.

In nucleotides, the CDR3 is TGCGCCAGCAGCCAAGAAGAGGGGGCTGGCTACACCTTC. Translating it yields CASSQEEGAGYTF. V and J are TRBV4-1 and TRBJ1-2, with 7 bases lining up with TRBD1. The V gene end was trimmed by 0 bases and the J gene end by 7 bases; junction bases not matched to a gene: 2. CDR1 is MGHRA and CDR2 is YSYEKL in the germline V gene. This CDR3 comprises 13 residues.

This clonotype was seen ten or more times. The rearrangement uses TRBV11-2 and TRBJ2-7, with 8 bases matching TRBD2. V lost 3 bases, J lost 3 bases, and 4 bases stayed unmatched. CDR1 is SGHAT and CDR2 is FQNNGV in the germline V gene. This CDR3 has 14 residues. In nucleotides, the CDR3 is TGTGCCAGCAGCTTCGGTAGCGGGGTCTACGAGCAGTACTTC. It specifies CASSFGSGVYEQYF.

This sequence joins TRBV6-1 and TRBJ1-1; D remains ambiguous. Germline V gene sequence: CDR1 MNHNS, CDR2 SASEGT. V was cut by 0 bases and J by 6 bases, with 8 bases left in between. CDR3 size: 13 residues. The CDR3 is CASSEAWESEAFF. DNA for the CDR3: TGTGCCAGCAGTGAAGCGTGGGAATCTGAAGCTTTCTTT.

This clonotype was seen a handful of times. This chain connects TRBV5-1 to TRBJ2-7; D remains unclear. The V end was cut by 0 bases, the J end by 2 bases, with 9 bases between. This CDR3 is 14 amino acids long. Germline V CDR1 and CDR2: SGHRS, YFSETQ. Here the CDR3 DNA reads TGCGCCAGCAGCTTGGAAGGGCTAGCCTACGAGCAGTACTTC. Protein product: CASSLEGLAYEQYF.

At least ten counts were recorded for this clonotype. This chain connects TRBV12-3 or TRBV12-4 to TRBJ1-1; 7 bases fit TRBD1. The CDR3 runs to 12 residues. J was trimmed by 8 bases and V by 8 bases; bases with no gene match: 8. The CDR3, as DNA: TGTGCCAGCCGGGACAGTCGGAAAGAAGCTTTCTTT. This translates into CASRDSRKEAFF.

The chain joins TRBV15 to TRBJ2-7; D perhaps matches TRBD1 (5 bases). This CDR3 has 17 residues. Germline assignment: CDR1 LNHNV and CDR2 YYDKDF (reference sequence). V lost 0 bases and J 3 bases, leaving 18 bases between the germline ends. The chain's CDR3 is CATSRDLWGDSVYEQYF. For the CDR3, the DNA is TGTGCCACCAGCAGAGATCTATGGGGCGACAGCGTCTACGAGCAGTACTTC.

This clonotype turned up a few times. The J gene is TRBJ1-2, the V gene TRBV6-2 or TRBV6-3, with D maybe TRBD1 (5 bases). Germline CDR1 is MNHEY and CDR2 is SVGEGT. This CDR3 spans 12 amino acids. V lost 2 bases, J lost 8 bases, and 9 bases lay in between. Written as DNA, the CDR3 is TGTGCCAGCAGTTACCCGGGGCAGGGCTACACCTTC. It specifies CASSYPGQGYTF.

This clonotype was found many times. V gene TRBV6-5 combines with J gene TRBJ2-7, with 10 bases matching TRBD2. The CDR3 contains 14 residues. Germline assignment: CDR1 MNHEY and CDR2 SVGAGI. The J segment lost 2 bases and the V segment lost 6 bases, leaving 4 bases of the junction unmatched. The CDR3, as DNA: TGTGCCAGCAGAGCTAGCGGGGGTCCCTACGAGCAGTACTTC. This gives the protein CASRASGGPYEQYF.